This T cell receptor beta chain is drawn from a study of blood T cell repertoires in COVID-19. Study at large: Sample material is recorded as cDNA or gDNA derived from T cells, B-cell-depleted T cells, or PBMCs.

Data came from immunoSEQ multiplex PCR; TCRdb stores just in-frame clones and leaves some out. The data contain a few hundred thousand clones, approximately 90% of them singletons. Each recovered donor of Cohort 3 presented with two negative PCRs, clearance, or symptom resolution. Trimming removed 3 bases from V and 6 bases from J; junction bases left unmatched: 13. This CDR3 is built from 16 residues. Looked up from germline, CDR1 is GTSNPN and CDR2 is SVGIG (reference sequence). The sample was PBMCs or T cells enriched from blood (not recorded which). V is TRBV30 and J is TRBJ1-4, with TRBD1 matching over 7 bases. The TCR originated in a woman in her 40s who had recovered from COVID-19. As DNA, the CDR3 is TGTGCCTGGAGGTCAGGGGGGTTTCAGGAATATGAAAAACTGTTTTTT. Its protein product is CAWRSGGFQEYEKLFF.